The T cell receptor (beta chain) described here comes from a study of shared clonotypes between healthy human individuals. Broader study findings: Despite large depth, rarefaction showed incomplete sorted-subset sequencing.

Method: immunoSEQ multiplex PCR; TCRdb's copy keeps in-frame clones and lacks some. The top ten clones hold roughly 1.7% of a sample with about 2.1 million clones, about 93% of them seen once. This CDR3 contains 15 residues. The V and J ends lost 4 bases and 4 bases respectively, with 14 bases between them. Germline CDR1 MDHEN, CDR2 SYDVKM. As regards this clone: As yet, its antigen is unknown.

Positively selected for CCR7, the CD45RO-negative cells used as naive CD8 cells excluded terminally differentiated effector memory CD45RA+ cells. The gene calls are TRBV28 and TRBJ2-1, with D perhaps matching TRBD2 (6 bases). This TCR derives from a man between 18 and 35 years old in good health. Some clones in this sample may be carry-over from other donors' samples. Sequenced sample: naive CD8+ T cells from PBMCs. The DNA of the CDR3 is TGTGCCAGCAGTTACGGGAGATCCCTTTACAATGAGCAGTTCTTC. It specifies CASSYGRSLYNEQFF.